This T cell receptor (beta chain) was documented in a study of beta chain features in type 1 diabetes. Study conclusions and caveats: In comparison with healthy donors, patients had naive, central memory and Treg TCRB repertoires that appeared more similar. Shortening of TCRB CDR3s, moderate but significant, appeared in all four CD4+ subsets of Type 1 diabetes patients.

In total, each donor contributed a single heparinised blood draw that averaged around 100 mL. V was pared by 1 base and J by 4 bases, with 10 bases of the junction left unmatched. The length of the CDR3 is 17 residues. The germline CDR1 and CDR2 sequences are SGHDT and YYEEEE. As for this clone: Its target is not known.

Expressed TCRB transcripts were sequenced after all isolated RNA was converted to cDNA. Only in-frame clones appear in the TCRdb table, and some are missing; sequencing was by immunoSEQ multiplex PCR. The sample lists 640,000 or so clones, 11% to 15% occurring once. V gene TRBV5-6 combines with J gene TRBJ2-3; TRBD2 agrees at 9 bases. What was sequenced was naive CD4+ T cells from blood. This clonotype originated in a man aged 18 to 30 with type 1 diabetes. The CDR3 loop is CASSLFFASGVADTQYF. In nucleotides, the CDR3 is TGTGCCAGCAGCTTGTTTTTCGCTAGCGGGGTGGCAGATACGCAGTATTTT.